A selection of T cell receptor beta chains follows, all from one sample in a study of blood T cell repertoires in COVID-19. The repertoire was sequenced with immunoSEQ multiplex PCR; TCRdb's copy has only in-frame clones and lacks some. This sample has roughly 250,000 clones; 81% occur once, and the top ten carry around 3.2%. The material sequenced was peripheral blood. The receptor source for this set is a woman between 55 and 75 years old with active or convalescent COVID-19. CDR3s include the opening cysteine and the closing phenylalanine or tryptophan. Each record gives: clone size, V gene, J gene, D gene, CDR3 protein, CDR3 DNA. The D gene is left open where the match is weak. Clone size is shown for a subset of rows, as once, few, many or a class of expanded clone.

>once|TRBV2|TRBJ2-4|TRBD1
CASSDVRTGAKNIQYF
TGTGCCAGCAGTGATGTGCGGACAGGGGCCAAAAACATTCAGTACTTC
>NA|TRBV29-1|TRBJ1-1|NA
CSVGGVAYTEAFF
TGCAGCGTTGGGGGGGTGGCGTACACTGAAGCTTTCTTT
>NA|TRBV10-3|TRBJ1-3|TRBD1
CAISTGDGGNTIYF
TGTGCCATCAGTACAGGGGATGGCGGAAACACCATATATTTT
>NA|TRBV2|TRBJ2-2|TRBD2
CASSELAGGPGELFF
TGTGCCAGCAGTGAACTGGCGGGGGGGCCGGGGGAGCTGTTTTTT
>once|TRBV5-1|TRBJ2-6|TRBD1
CASSLAQGAGANVLTF
TGCGCCAGCAGCTTGGCCCAGGGGGCTGGGGCCAACGTCCTGACTTTC
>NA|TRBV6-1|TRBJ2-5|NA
CASSESPGTTETQYF
TGTGCCAGCAGTGAATCGCCAGGCACAACGGAGACCCAGTACTTC
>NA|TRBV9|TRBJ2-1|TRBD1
CASNNRGLDNEQFF
TGTGCCAGCAACAACAGGGGGCTTGACAATGAGCAGTTCTTC
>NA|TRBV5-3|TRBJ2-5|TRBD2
CARRTVAGGVETQYF
TGTGCCAGAAGGACCGTAGCGGGGGGTGTAGAGACCCAGTACTTC
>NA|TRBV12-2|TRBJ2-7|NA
CASRFIPQGASDEQYF
TGTGCAAGTCGCTTTATACCCCAGGGGGCGAGCGACGAGCAGTACTTC
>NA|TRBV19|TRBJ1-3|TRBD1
CASRAGTGNGNTIYF
TGTGCCAGTAGGGCCGGGACAGGGAATGGAAACACCATATATTTT
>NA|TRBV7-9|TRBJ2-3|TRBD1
CASSLPPGQGFDTQYF
TGTGCCAGCAGCCTCCCTCCCGGACAGGGGTTTGATACGCAGTATTTT